This is a list of T cell receptor beta chains from one sample in a study of CD8 T cells in ankylosing spondylitis. MiXCR, applied by TCRdb to the 5' RACE reads, yields one record per CDR3 protein. The table lists roughly 230,000 distinct CDR3 sequences, roughly 8.2% of them singletons. Sequencing was done on a sample of blood, either unsorted or a sorted T cell fraction (not recorded which). The origin of the receptors is a female donor with ankylosing spondylitis or in good health (not recorded which). CDR3s include the opening cysteine and the closing phenylalanine or tryptophan. Each record gives: CDR3 DNA, CDR3 protein, D gene, J gene, V gene, clone size. A D gene is named only where the DNA matches it firmly. Clone size is given for some rows only: seen once, a few or many times, or a class if the clone is expanded.

TGCAGTGCACTAACTAGCGGGAGGGTTTACGAGCAGTACTTC CSALTSGRVYEQYF TRBD2 TRBJ2-7 TRBV20-1 many
TGTGCCAGCGGGAGAAACACTGAAGCTTTCTTT CASGRNTEAFF - TRBJ1-1 TRBV6-5 many
TGTGCCAGCACCTCCCGGGGCGGGCCGAACACCGGGGAGCTGTTTTTT CASTSRGGPNTGELFF - TRBJ2-2 TRBV12-3/TRBV12-4 many
TGTGCCAGCAGTGAAGATTTTTTTATCGGGAGCTCCTACAATGAGCAGTTCTTC CASSEDFFIGSSYNEQFF - TRBJ2-1 TRBV6-1 -
TGTGCCAGCAGTTTGCAAAGAAGCAATCAGCCCCAGCATTTT CASSLQRSNQPQHF - TRBJ1-5 TRBV12-3/TRBV12-4 many
TGTGCCAGCAGCCAAGTCGTTTCACAGGGAATCGGGGAGCTGTTTTTT CASSQVVSQGIGELFF - TRBJ2-2 TRBV4-2 many
TGTGCCAGCAGCTTAGTGGCTGCGACCCTTGGAGGCGGGGCCAACGTCCTGACTTTC CASSLVAATLGGGANVLTF - TRBJ2-6 TRBV11-2 many
TGTGCCAGCAGCGAAAGTCCTTCCCCCTTAGATACGCAGTATTTT CASSESPSPLDTQYF - TRBJ2-3 TRBV7-9 -
TGTGCCAGCAGCTTCCCAGGGAGGGACTACAATGAGCAGTTCTTC CASSFPGRDYNEQFF TRBD2 TRBJ2-1 TRBV11-2 many
TGTGCCAGCTCACCTAAGAGGATCGGGGAGCTGTTTTTT CASSPKRIGELFF - TRBJ2-2 TRBV18 few
TGCACGGACCCCGGGACTAGCGGGAGGCACTCCTACGAGCAGTACTTC CTDPGTSGRHSYEQYF TRBD2 TRBJ2-7 TRBV20-1 many
TGTGCCAGCAGCAAGGGACTAGCGGGAGCAGATACGCAGTATTTT CASSKGLAGADTQYF TRBD2 TRBJ2-3 TRBV9 many
TGTGCCAGCAGTGAAGCAAACAGGAACACTGAAGCTTTCTTT CASSEANRNTEAFF - TRBJ1-1 TRBV2 -
TGCAGCGTTGAACTCGGGACGGATGGAAACACCATATATTTT CSVELGTDGNTIYF - TRBJ1-3 TRBV29-1 many
TGCAGTGCTACGTACAGGGTAGGGGACTATGGCTACACCTTC CSATYRVGDYGYTF - TRBJ1-2 TRBV20-1 few
TGCGCCAGCAGCCGCGACAGCACCGGGGAGCTGTTTTTT CASSRDSTGELFF - TRBJ2-2 TRBV5-1 many
TGTGCCAGCAGCTCGACTAGCCCGTCGAGAGAGCAGTACTTC CASSSTSPSREQYF TRBD2 TRBJ2-7 TRBV7-8 few
TGCAGCGCCCTGACAGGAACGAACACTGAAGCTTTCTTT CSALTGTNTEAFF - TRBJ1-1 TRBV29-1 many
TGTGCCAGCAGACGGACAGGGGGAGAGCGTTACTATGGCTACACCTTC CASRRTGGERYYGYTF TRBD1 TRBJ1-2 TRBV6-2/TRBV6-3 -
TGTGCCAGCAGCCTTAAATTCAGGAGGGAGCAGTTCTTC CASSLKFRREQFF - TRBJ2-1 TRBV13 many
TGTGCCAGTAGGGGCCGGGACAACAACTACGAGCAGTACTTC CASRGRDNNYEQYF - TRBJ2-7 TRBV19 many
TGTGCCAGCAGTTACTCCTCGGGGAGCTATGGCTACACCTTC CASSYSSGSYGYTF - TRBJ1-2 TRBV6-5 few
TGTGCCAGCAGCTTGTGGACTAGCGGTATATCCTTCTCCTACGAGCAGTACTTC CASSLWTSGISFSYEQYF TRBD2 TRBJ2-7 TRBV7-8 many